Listed below are T cell receptor beta chains from one sample, sequenced in a study of PD-L1 blockade in urothelial cancer. TCRdb keeps only in-frame clones here, not all; method: immunoSEQ multiplex PCR. The table lists 80,000 to 100,000 clones, around 80% of them singletons. Sequencing was performed on PBMCs, taken around atezolizumab (anti-PD-L1) treatment. The receptors come from a man between 65 and 85 years old with urothelial cancer. CDR3s include the opening cysteine and the closing phenylalanine or tryptophan. A D gene is named only where the DNA matches it firmly. The size of a clone is reported for some rows only, either as once, few or many, or as a class for expanded clones.

j_call: TRBJ2-1; v_call: TRBV11-3; clone_size: once; d_call: TRBD1; cdr3_nt: TGTGCCAGCAACGGACAGGGGGTTCTCTCCTACAATGAGCAGTTCTTC; cdr3_aa: CASNGQGVLSYNEQFF
j_call: TRBJ2-5; v_call: TRBV27; clone_size: -; d_call: TRBD2; cdr3_nt: TGTGCCAGCAGTTTCCTTGGACTAGCGGAAGAGACCCAGTACTTC; cdr3_aa: CASSFLGLAEETQYF
j_call: TRBJ1-2; v_call: TRBV7-2; clone_size: -; d_call: TRBD1; cdr3_nt: TGTGCCAGCAGCCTAAACCCGGGACAGGGGGGGTATGGCTACACCTTC; cdr3_aa: CASSLNPGQGGYGYTF
j_call: TRBJ2-3; v_call: TRBV5-1; clone_size: -; d_call: TRBD2; cdr3_nt: TGCGCCAGCAGCTTATCGCGGGGGGGCCAGGATACGCAGTATTTT; cdr3_aa: CASSLSRGGQDTQYF
j_call: TRBJ1-6; v_call: TRBV7-9; clone_size: few; d_call: TRBD1; cdr3_nt: TGTGCCAGCAGCACCACAGGGGGTCATTCACCCCTCCACTTT; cdr3_aa: CASSTTGGHSPLHF
j_call: TRBJ2-5; v_call: TRBV30; clone_size: -; d_call: -; cdr3_nt: TGTGCCTGGAGTACCCTCGGGCGGGGTCCGGGGACCCAGTACTTC; cdr3_aa: CAWSTLGRGPGTQYF
j_call: TRBJ1-5; v_call: TRBV6-1; clone_size: few; d_call: TRBD1; cdr3_nt: TGTGCCAGCACTTTGACAGGGCCCAATCAGCCCCAGCATTTT; cdr3_aa: CASTLTGPNQPQHF
j_call: TRBJ2-2; v_call: TRBV9; clone_size: -; d_call: TRBD1; cdr3_nt: TGTGCCAGCAGCTGGGGACAGGGGGAAACCGGGGAGCTGTTTTTT; cdr3_aa: CASSWGQGETGELFF
j_call: TRBJ2-1; v_call: TRBV18; clone_size: -; d_call: -; cdr3_nt: TGTGCCAGCTCACCCTCTAGCGAGAGCTCCTACAATGAGCAGTTCTTC; cdr3_aa: CASSPSSESSYNEQFF
j_call: TRBJ2-7; v_call: TRBV30; clone_size: -; d_call: -; cdr3_nt: TGTGCCTGGAGCGTTGACAGTTCCTACGAGCAGTACTTC; cdr3_aa: CAWSVDSSYEQYF
j_call: TRBJ2-3; v_call: TRBV7-2; clone_size: -; d_call: -; cdr3_nt: TGTGCCAGCAGCTTTTTTATTTATCGAGGAGATCTAGGTACGCAGTATTTT; cdr3_aa: CASSFFIYRGDLGTQYF
j_call: TRBJ2-5; v_call: TRBV5-1; clone_size: -; d_call: -; cdr3_nt: TGCGCCAGCAGCTTAGGTCCAGGGGTCGAAGAGACCCAGTACTTC; cdr3_aa: CASSLGPGVEETQYF
j_call: TRBJ2-7; v_call: TRBV18; clone_size: once; d_call: TRBD1; cdr3_nt: TGTGCCAGCTCACCGGACAGGGTGGGCGAGCAGTACTTC; cdr3_aa: CASSPDRVGEQYF
j_call: TRBJ1-2; v_call: TRBV11-3; clone_size: -; d_call: TRBD1; cdr3_nt: TGTGCCAGCAGCTTACAGGACAGGACTGGCTACACCTTC; cdr3_aa: CASSLQDRTGYTF
j_call: TRBJ1-1; v_call: TRBV4-3; clone_size: -; d_call: TRBD1; cdr3_nt: TGCGCCAGCAGCCAAGAGCCAGGGGGGAACACTGAAGCTTTCTTT; cdr3_aa: CASSQEPGGNTEAFF
j_call: TRBJ2-5; v_call: TRBV5-1; clone_size: few; d_call: TRBD1; cdr3_nt: TGCGCCAGCGGGACAGGGTCCCAAGAGACCCAGTACTTC; cdr3_aa: CASGTGSQETQYF
j_call: TRBJ1-4; v_call: TRBV5-1; clone_size: -; d_call: TRBD1; cdr3_nt: TGCGCCAGCAGCATAGGGACAGGGAATGAAAAACTGTTTTTT; cdr3_aa: CASSIGTGNEKLFF
j_call: TRBJ2-1; v_call: TRBV7-2; clone_size: -; d_call: -; cdr3_nt: TGTGCCAGCAGCTTTGAGCGGAGCTCCTACAATGAGCAGTTCTTC; cdr3_aa: CASSFERSSYNEQFF
j_call: TRBJ2-7; v_call: TRBV6-5; clone_size: -; d_call: TRBD1; cdr3_nt: TGTGCCAGCCAACCTCCGGGACAGGGGGACGAGCAGTACTTC; cdr3_aa: CASQPPGQGDEQYF
j_call: TRBJ2-2; v_call: TRBV5-1; clone_size: once; d_call: -; cdr3_nt: TGCGCCAGCAGCTTTGGACAGCCGACCGGGGAGCTGTTTTTT; cdr3_aa: CASSFGQPTGELFF
j_call: TRBJ2-1; v_call: TRBV9; clone_size: few; d_call: TRBD2; cdr3_nt: TGTGCCAGCAGCGTAGTCCCCGGGAGGGCCTACAATGAGCAGTTCTTC; cdr3_aa: CASSVVPGRAYNEQFF
j_call: TRBJ1-2; v_call: TRBV19; clone_size: -; d_call: TRBD1; cdr3_nt: TGTGCCAGTAGTTTTCCGGGACAGGGCAACTATGGCTACACCTTC; cdr3_aa: CASSFPGQGNYGYTF
j_call: TRBJ2-5; v_call: TRBV29-1; clone_size: -; d_call: TRBD2; cdr3_nt: TGCAGCGCCATGGGACTAGCGGGAGGGTACGAGACCCAGTACTTC; cdr3_aa: CSAMGLAGGYETQYF
j_call: TRBJ1-5; v_call: TRBV5-1; clone_size: -; d_call: TRBD1; cdr3_nt: TGCGCCAGCAGCCTTGGACAGGGGGTTGGCAATCAGCCCCAGCATTTT; cdr3_aa: CASSLGQGVGNQPQHF
j_call: TRBJ1-1; v_call: TRBV18; clone_size: many; d_call: -; cdr3_nt: TGTGCCAGCTCACCACTAGCGAACACTGAAGCTTTCTTT; cdr3_aa: CASSPLANTEAFF
j_call: TRBJ2-2; v_call: TRBV11-2; clone_size: once; d_call: TRBD2; cdr3_nt: TGTGCCAGCAGCCATCCCAGACTAGCGGGGAAAACCGGGGAGCTGTTTTTT; cdr3_aa: CASSHPRLAGKTGELFF
j_call: TRBJ2-7; v_call: TRBV4-1; clone_size: few; d_call: TRBD2; cdr3_nt: TGCGCCAGCAGTTCACGGACTAGCGGGCTCGGCGAGCAGTACTTC; cdr3_aa: CASSSRTSGLGEQYF
j_call: TRBJ2-3; v_call: TRBV5-6; clone_size: -; d_call: TRBD2; cdr3_nt: TGTGCCAGCAGCTTGGCCAGCGGGGGGGCCAGAGATACGCAGTATTTT; cdr3_aa: CASSLASGGARDTQYF
j_call: TRBJ1-2; v_call: TRBV5-1; clone_size: -; d_call: -; cdr3_nt: TGCGCCAGCAGCTACGGGGGGGCTAACTATGGCTACACCTTC; cdr3_aa: CASSYGGANYGYTF
j_call: TRBJ1-1; v_call: TRBV5-1; clone_size: -; d_call: -; cdr3_nt: TGCGCCAGCACCAGGGACACGAACACTGAAGCTTTCTTT; cdr3_aa: CASTRDTNTEAFF
j_call: TRBJ2-2; v_call: TRBV19; clone_size: -; d_call: -; cdr3_nt: TGTGCCAGTAGTATCCCCGCAGGGGTTACCGGGGAGCTGTTTTTT; cdr3_aa: CASSIPAGVTGELFF
j_call: TRBJ1-2; v_call: TRBV2; clone_size: -; d_call: TRBD1; cdr3_nt: TGTGCCAGCAGTAGACAGGGTGTGGTCTATGGCTACACCTTC; cdr3_aa: CASSRQGVVYGYTF
j_call: TRBJ2-1; v_call: TRBV7-2; clone_size: -; d_call: TRBD1; cdr3_nt: TGTGCCAGCAGCCGTAGGGACAGGGGGGGACTCAATGAGCAGTTCTTC; cdr3_aa: CASSRRDRGGLNEQFF
j_call: TRBJ1-4; v_call: TRBV19; clone_size: few; d_call: -; cdr3_nt: TGTGCCAGTCGGTCCGGTGATCATGAAAAACTGTTTTTT; cdr3_aa: CASRSGDHEKLFF
j_call: TRBJ2-3; v_call: TRBV13; clone_size: -; d_call: TRBD2; cdr3_nt: TGTGCCAGCAGCTTCGCGGGGGGGCGCACAGATACGCAGTATTTT; cdr3_aa: CASSFAGGRTDTQYF
j_call: TRBJ2-1; v_call: TRBV5-6; clone_size: -; d_call: TRBD2; cdr3_nt: TGTGCCAGCAGCACAAAGACTAGCGGGATTTACAATGAGCAGTTCTTC; cdr3_aa: CASSTKTSGIYNEQFF
j_call: TRBJ1-1; v_call: TRBV2; clone_size: -; d_call: TRBD1; cdr3_nt: TGTGCCAGCAGTTTAGGGGGCGCGGACACTGAAGCTTTCTTT; cdr3_aa: CASSLGGADTEAFF
j_call: TRBJ1-4; v_call: TRBV7-9; clone_size: -; d_call: TRBD1; cdr3_nt: TGTGCCAGCAGTCCCGGGACAGGGAACGAAAAACTGTTTTTT; cdr3_aa: CASSPGTGNEKLFF
j_call: TRBJ2-1; v_call: TRBV19; clone_size: once; d_call: TRBD2; cdr3_nt: TGTGCCACTCGGGGAGGGCCCAACAATGAGCAGTTCTTC; cdr3_aa: CATRGGPNNEQFF
j_call: TRBJ2-5; v_call: TRBV5-6; clone_size: -; d_call: -; cdr3_nt: TGTGCCAGCAGCACCAGGGTGCGTCAAGAGACCCAGTACTTC; cdr3_aa: CASSTRVRQETQYF
j_call: TRBJ2-5; v_call: TRBV5-1; clone_size: -; d_call: -; cdr3_nt: TGCGCCAGCAGCTTGGACGCAACTCCATCTGAGACCCAGTACTTC; cdr3_aa: CASSLDATPSETQYF
j_call: TRBJ2-2; v_call: TRBV5-1; clone_size: -; d_call: -; cdr3_nt: TGCGCCAGCAGCTTGGAGGGACAAAACACCGGGGAGCTGTTTTTT; cdr3_aa: CASSLEGQNTGELFF
j_call: TRBJ1-2; v_call: TRBV5-1; clone_size: -; d_call: -; cdr3_nt: TGCGCCAGCAGCTCGGCGGCAGCAAGCTATGGCTACACCTTC; cdr3_aa: CASSSAAASYGYTF
j_call: TRBJ1-1; v_call: TRBV5-6; clone_size: -; d_call: TRBD1; cdr3_nt: TGTGCCAGCAGCCCTGACAGGGTGAGCAGGAACACTGAAGCTTTCTTT; cdr3_aa: CASSPDRVSRNTEAFF
j_call: TRBJ2-1; v_call: TRBV6-1; clone_size: -; d_call: -; cdr3_nt: TGTGCCAGCAGTGAAGACAGGGATGATGAGCAGTTCTTC; cdr3_aa: CASSEDRDDEQFF
j_call: TRBJ2-3; v_call: TRBV6-1; clone_size: -; d_call: TRBD2; cdr3_nt: TGTGCCAGCAGTGTAGCTAGCGGGAGGTGGACAGATACGCAGTATTTT; cdr3_aa: CASSVASGRWTDTQYF
j_call: TRBJ2-3; v_call: TRBV5-1; clone_size: -; d_call: -; cdr3_nt: TGCGCCAGCAGCTTGTGGACTTCAGATACGCAGTATTTT; cdr3_aa: CASSLWTSDTQYF
j_call: TRBJ2-3; v_call: TRBV28; clone_size: -; d_call: -; cdr3_nt: TGTGCCAGCAGCCCTCATAGAGGTTCGGATACGCAGTATTTT; cdr3_aa: CASSPHRGSDTQYF
j_call: TRBJ2-7; v_call: TRBV5-1; clone_size: -; d_call: -; cdr3_nt: TGCGCCAGCAGCTCCGGAGGGGACTGGGACGAGCAGTACTTC; cdr3_aa: CASSSGGDWDEQYF
j_call: TRBJ2-5; v_call: TRBV5-1; clone_size: -; d_call: TRBD2; cdr3_nt: TGCGCCAGCTCCCCCCTAGCGGTTCAAGAGACCCAGTACTTC; cdr3_aa: CASSPLAVQETQYF